This TCR beta chain was sequenced for a study of memory CD4+ T cells and cytomegalovirus serostatus. The study, taken as a whole, reports: CMV serostatus prediction reached median AUC around 0.94, or 0.89 with US-trained model.

The sort gate was single viable CD3+CD4+CD8-CD45RO+ cells for memory CD4+ T cells. This clone is a singleton in its sample. The target antigen is unknown. Authors' methods: After removing out-of-frame reads, 2,204,828 distinct TCRbeta sequences remained. Sequencing used immunoSEQ multiplex PCR; TCRdb keeps in-frame clones, though not all of them. V, J and clone size derive from that table, while D and trimming were established from the DNA sequence. Found here are over 40,000 clones, approximately 74% of them singletons; the top ten hold around 1.2%. This CDR3 is 19 amino acids long. Looked up from germline, CDR1 is SGHRS and CDR2 is YFSETQ. V shed 0 bases and J shed 1 base, with 22 bases lying between them.

The sequenced material came from memory CD4+ T cells from blood. This receptor was taken from an adult in good health and CMV-seropositive. This sequence joins TRBV5-1 and TRBJ2-5, with D tentatively TRBD1 or TRBD2 (6 bases each). The CDR3 is CASSLGPTGGGVLQETQYF. CDR3 nucleotide sequence: TGCGCCAGCAGCTTGGGGCCGACAGGAGGAGGGGTTCTCCAAGAGACCCAGTACTTC.